These 9 T cell receptor beta chains were all obtained from the same sample, sequenced in a study of OX40 agonist ivuxolimab in advanced cancers. Library construction relied on the immunoSEQ multiplex PCR assay. Drawn from immuneACCESS, this table holds only the in-frame rearrangements with V and J called that TCRdb kept. Clones are partly lost; checked studies trace under half to an unresolved V gene and leave the rest unexplained. In all, the sample holds about 50,000 clones, and roughly four fifths of those were seen once. The biggest ten clones account for 3.5% to 4% of the sample. Sequenced here: CD4+ or CD8+ T cells sorted from blood, sampled in a trial of the OX40 agonist ivuxolimab. Source of these receptors: an adult with an advanced solid tumor such as melanoma, head and neck, liver or kidney cancer.

The chain couples TRBV7-8 to TRBJ2-5; D is perhaps TRBD1 or TRBD2 (5 bases each). Germline loops: CDR1 SGHVS, CDR2 FQNEAQ. This CDR3 has 15 amino acids. The germline V and J ends were trimmed by 4 bases and 2 bases, with 14 bases remaining between them. The CDR3 nucleotides read TGTGCCAGCAGCTCTCTGGGGGTCGGGCAAGAGACCCAGTACTTC. Translating gives CASSSLGVGQETQYF. The full variable domain, rest sourced from reference TRBV7-8 and TRBJ2-5, is GAGVSQSPRYKVAKRGQDVALRCDPISGHVSLFWYQQALGQGPEFLTYFQNEAQLDKSGLPSDRFFAERPEGSVSTLKIQRTQQEDSAVYLCASSSLGVGQETQYFGPGTRLLVL.

The CDR3, as DNA: TGTGCCAGCAGCATTGACAGGGTCGAGCAGTACTTC. This sequence encodes CASSIDRVEQYF. This chain links TRBV6-5 with TRBJ2-7, with TRBD1 matching 7 bases. With V trimmed by 6 bases and J by 6 bases, 5 bases remained unmatched. The CDR3 covers 12 residues. Germline CDR1 is MNHEY and CDR2 is SVGAGI.

In DNA form, the CDR3 reads TGTGCCAGCAGTCGACAGCCGAACACTGAAGCTTTCTTT. It yields the protein CASSRQPNTEAFF. The gene calls are TRBV7-3 and TRBJ1-1, with D possibly matching TRBD1 (5 bases). V was trimmed by 6 bases and J by 1 base, leaving 9 bases between them. This CDR3 has 13 residues. CDR1 and CDR2 (germline): SGHTA, FQGTGA.

The sample holds a few counts of this clone. The chain uses TRBV6-5 and TRBJ1-2; tentatively, D is TRBD1 (5 bases). V shed 1 base and J shed 4 bases, with 16 bases lying between them. The CDR3 loop spans 16 amino acids. Germline V gene sequence: CDR1 MNHEY, CDR2 SVGAGI. The CDR3 DNA sequence: TGTGCCAGCAGTTACTTAAGAACCGGGGGAGGCTATGGCTACACCTTC. As protein: CASSYLRTGGGYGYTF.

The chain joins TRBV11-3 to TRBJ1-5; D call uncertain. Germline assignment: CDR1 SGHNT and CDR2 YENEEA. Trimming left V 0 bases short and J 8 bases short, with 11 bases between. This CDR3 region has 14 residues. CDR3 loop: CASSLDQPYKPQHF. DNA for the CDR3: TGTGCCAGCAGCTTAGATCAACCCTACAAGCCCCAGCATTTT. Full variable domain (rest looked up from reference TRBV11-3 and TRBJ1-5): EAGVVQSPRYKIIEKKQPVAFWCNPISGHNTLYWYLQNLGQGPELLIRYENEEAVDDSQLPKDRFSAERLKGVDSTLKIQPAELGDSAVYLCASSLDQPYKPQHFGDGTRLSIL.

J is TRBJ1-3 and V is TRBV30, with D perhaps matching TRBD1 (6 bases). The V gene's germline CDR1 is GTSNPN and CDR2 SVGIG (reference sequence). Trimming removed 4 bases from V and 5 bases from J, with 12 bases in between. This CDR3 comprises 13 residues. The CDR3 bases are TGTGCCTGGACAGGGGCCCCTCGAAACACCATATATTTT. It is translated as CAWTGAPRNTIYF.

J is TRBJ2-6 and V is TRBV9, with unresolved D. The CDR3 is 13 amino acids. V lost 3 bases and J 8 bases, leaving 9 bases between the germline ends. Per germline, CDR1 SGDLS and CDR2 YYNGEE. The CDR3 spells CASSASGPNVLTF. Here the CDR3 DNA reads TGTGCCAGCAGCGCGTCCGGACCCAACGTCCTGACTTTC.

This chain joins TRBV7-3 and TRBJ2-1, with 8 bases that match TRBD1. V was pared by 5 bases and J by 9 bases, with 3 bases of the junction left unmatched. CDR1 is SGHTA and CDR2 is FQGTGA in the germline V gene. The CDR3 is made up of 12 amino acids. For the CDR3, the DNA is TGTGCCAGCAGCCGGACAGGGAGTGAGCAGTTCTTC. This codes for CASSRTGSEQFF. The full variable domain, in which reference TRBV7-3 and TRBJ2-1 provide the parts outside the CDR3, is GAGVSQTPSNKVTEKGKYVELRCDPISGHTALYWYRQSLGQGPEFLIYFQGTGAADDSGLPNDRFFAVRPEGSVSTLKIQRTERGDSAVYLCASSRTGSEQFFGPGTRLTVL.

This clone appeared a single time. The V gene is TRBV6-5, the J gene TRBJ1-4; the D is unclear. The CDR3 runs to 15 residues. Between the trimmed V and J ends, which lost 2 bases and 4 bases, there was a span of 11 bases. The germline V gene has CDR1 MNHEY and CDR2 SVGAGI. The DNA of the CDR3 is TGTGCCAGCAGTTACGACAACGTAAATAATGAAAAACTGTTTTTT. Translated: CASSYDNVNNEKLFF.